Listed below are T cell receptor beta chains from one sample, sequenced in a study of OX40 agonist ivuxolimab in advanced cancers. Clones were read by immunoSEQ multiplex PCR, and TCRdb kept only the in-frame ones, dropping some. The table has roughly 32,000 clones, roughly four fifths seen once. The sample here was CD4+ or CD8+ T cells sorted from blood, taken in a trial of the OX40 agonist ivuxolimab. The receptors here all came from an adult with an advanced solid tumor such as melanoma, head and neck, liver or kidney cancer. Each CDR3 is given with its conserved first and last residue. D genes are given only for firm matches.

TGTGCCAGCAGAACAGGGACAGGGGGCGGGGAGACCCAGTACTTC | CASRTGTGGGETQYF | TRBV28 | TRBD1 | TRBJ2-5
TGCGCCAGCAGCCAAGATCCCCTACTAGCGGGTCGCACAGATACGCAGTATTTT | CASSQDPLLAGRTDTQYF | TRBV4-1 | TRBD2 | TRBJ2-3
TGCGCCAGCAGCCATCCGGGACAGGGGGATACGCAGTATTTT | CASSHPGQGDTQYF | TRBV5-1 | TRBD1 | TRBJ2-3
TGTGCCAGCTCGCGACAGGGGCCAGATACGCAGTATTTT | CASSRQGPDTQYF | TRBV18 | TRBD1 | TRBJ2-3
TGTGCCAGCTCACCCGGGACAGGGGCGGAGGAGACCCAGTACTTC | CASSPGTGAEETQYF | TRBV18 | TRBD1 | TRBJ2-5
TGTGCCTGGGGGGGGGTTGCGGGCACAGATACGCAGTATTTT | CAWGGVAGTDTQYF | TRBV30 | TRBD2 | TRBJ2-3
TGTGCCAGCAGCGTAGCTCAGGGTAGATCTTACGAGCAGTACTTC | CASSVAQGRSYEQYF | TRBV9 | - | TRBJ2-7
TGTGCCAGCAGCTCCGGCTCGACCCAGTACTTC | CASSSGSTQYF | TRBV11-2 | - | TRBJ2-5
TGCGCCAGCAGCCAAAGTTTGTTAGGGGGTAGGAGGAACACCGGGGAGCTGTTTTTT | CASSQSLLGGRRNTGELFF | TRBV4-1 | - | TRBJ2-2
TGTGCCAGCAGGGGTTCTGGGACAGGGGACAATCAGCCCCAGCATTTT | CASRGSGTGDNQPQHF | TRBV6-6 | TRBD1 | TRBJ1-5
TGTGCCAGTAGTATGGGACCGGGGAACACTGAAGCTTTCTTT | CASSMGPGNTEAFF | TRBV19 | - | TRBJ1-1
TGTGCCAGCAGTTACCTGACAGGGGAGGGGAACATTCAGTACTTC | CASSYLTGEGNIQYF | TRBV6-6 | - | TRBJ2-4
TGTGCCAGCAACCAGCGGGGGGCGAATAATTCACCCCTCCACTTT | CASNQRGANNSPLHF | TRBV11-2 | - | TRBJ1-6
TGTGCCAGTAGTCCTATCTCCGATAGCAATCAGCCCCAGCATTTT | CASSPISDSNQPQHF | TRBV19 | - | TRBJ1-5
TGTGCCAGCAGCCAAGGGAATTCACCCCTCCACTTT | CASSQGNSPLHF | TRBV14 | - | TRBJ1-6
TGTGCCAGTAGTATTGGAGGAAATTCACCCCTCCACTTT | CASSIGGNSPLHF | TRBV19 | - | TRBJ1-6